This T cell receptor beta chain was retrieved from a study of identical twins. The study's findings and limits: Zero-insertion findings could be partly confounded by invariant cells (MAIT and iNKT cells).

MiXCR, run by TCRdb on the 5' RACE reads, gives a single entry per CDR3 protein. Counted here are 500,000 to 650,000 distinct CDR3 sequences, under 25% occurring once; the ten biggest clones make up more than 0.4%. Note on this clonotype: The antigen is unknown.

V shed 4 bases, J shed 5 bases, and the junction held 10 bases outside the gene matches. This CDR3 has 16 residues. The data also belong to a second study, concerning yellow fever vaccine responses in identical twins. From that study: Twins' vaccine T cell responses reportedly seemed partly convergent and partly personalized.

The sequence came from a woman in her late teens or twenties in good health. Specimen: CD4+ T cells sorted from blood. This rearrangement joins TRBV12-3 or TRBV12-4 to TRBJ1-4; TRBD1 agrees at 7 bases. CDR3 nucleotides: TGTGCCAGCAGTTCTAGAAGGACAGGACCGAATGAAAAACTGTTTTTT. This gives the protein CASSSRRTGPNEKLFF.